This T cell receptor beta chain was recovered during a study of cytomegalovirus exposure and HLA in healthy donors. About this clone: Its antigen is not known.

Germline V gene lookup returns CDR1 SNHLY and CDR2 FYNNEI. V dropped 1 base and J dropped 1 base, with 8 bases sitting between them. The CDR3 is 15 residues long. Findings and caveats of the study: Serostatus for CMV was the only available immune exposure information.

Researchers ran the PCR with 60 Vbeta and 13 Jbeta primers. Produced via immunoSEQ multiplex PCR; TCRdb's table is partial and in-frame only. Found here are about 93,000 clones, around 77% of them singletons; the top ten hold roughly 0.6%. The gene calls are TRBV2 and TRBJ2-1, with D tentatively TRBD1 (5 bases). This sequence originates from a man aged 30 to 39 in good health and CMV-seronegative. Material: PBMCs. CDR3 residues: CASSEGGGSYNEQFF. In DNA, the CDR3 is TGTGCCAGCAGTGAAGGGGGCGGATCCTACAATGAGCAGTTCTTC.